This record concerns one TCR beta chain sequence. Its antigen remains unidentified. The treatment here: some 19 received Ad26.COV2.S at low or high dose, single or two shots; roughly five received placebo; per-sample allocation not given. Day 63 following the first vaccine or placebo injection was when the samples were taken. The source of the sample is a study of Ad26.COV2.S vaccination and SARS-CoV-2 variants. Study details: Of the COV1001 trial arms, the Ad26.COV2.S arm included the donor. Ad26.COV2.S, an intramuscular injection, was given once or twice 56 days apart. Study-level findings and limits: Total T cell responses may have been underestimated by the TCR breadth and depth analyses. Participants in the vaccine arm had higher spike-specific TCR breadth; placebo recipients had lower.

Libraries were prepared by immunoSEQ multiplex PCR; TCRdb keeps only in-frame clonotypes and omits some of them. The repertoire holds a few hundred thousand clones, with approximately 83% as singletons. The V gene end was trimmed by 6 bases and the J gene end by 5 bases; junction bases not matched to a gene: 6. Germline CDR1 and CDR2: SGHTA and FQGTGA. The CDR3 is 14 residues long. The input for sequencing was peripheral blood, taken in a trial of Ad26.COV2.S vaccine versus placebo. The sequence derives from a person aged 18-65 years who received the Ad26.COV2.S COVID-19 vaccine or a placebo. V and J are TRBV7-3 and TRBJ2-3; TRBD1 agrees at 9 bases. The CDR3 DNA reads TGTGCCAGCAGTCCGGGACAGGGTGGAGATACGCAGTATTTT. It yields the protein CASSPGQGGDTQYF.